Below are 24 T cell receptor beta chains sequenced from a single sample in a study of multiple sclerosis patients with progressive multifocal leukoencephalopathy. Sequencing used immunoSEQ multiplex PCR; TCRdb keeps in-frame clones, though not all of them. The sample lists 25,000 to 30,000 clones; about 90% were seen once. The time point was: approximately 12 months of natalizumab therapy. The material was PBMCs, obtained from a patient treated with natalizumab. All receptors come from a human donor with multiple sclerosis.

This chain connects TRBV7-3 to TRBJ2-2, with 11 bases matching TRBD1. Per the germline V gene, CDR1 is SGHTA and CDR2 is FQGTGA. Trimming cost V 2 bases and J 5 bases; bases outside gene matches: 4. The CDR3 totals 16 residues. The chain's CDR3 is CASSLFGTGGTGELFF. CDR3 DNA sequence: TGTGCCAGCAGCTTATTCGGGACAGGGGGAACCGGGGAGCTGTTTTTT.

The chain has TRBV7-9 and TRBJ2-1; D may be TRBD1 (6 bases). V was pared by 7 bases and J by 1 base, with 11 bases between. Germline V gene lookup returns CDR1 SEHNR and CDR2 FQNEAQ (reference sequence). The CDR3 has 14 amino acids. CDR3 loop: CASKQGLSYNEQFF. CDR3 coding DNA: TGTGCCAGCAAACAGGGCCTATCCTACAATGAGCAGTTCTTC.

V and J are TRBV19 and TRBJ1-2; no clear D. Germline CDR1 is LNHDA and CDR2 is SQIVND (reference sequence). This CDR3 spans 13 amino acids. The V gene lost 9 bases and the J gene lost 4 bases, with 15 bases spanning the gap. The CDR3 DNA follows: TGTGCCAGCGTGGATAGGGCCCTCTATGGCTACACCTTC. It yields the protein CASVDRALYGYTF.

This clone was detected only once. The chain joins TRBV19 to TRBJ2-3; D is tentatively TRBD1 or TRBD2 (6 bases each). The germline CDR1 and CDR2 sequences are LNHDA and SQIVND (reference sequence). CDR3 length equals 16 residues. V lost 5 bases and J lost 2, with 17 bases in between. The CDR3, as DNA: TGTGCCAGTAGTTCCGGAGGGGGGCGGTACACAGATACGCAGTATTTT. Translation gives CASSSGGGRYTDTQYF.

This rearrangement joins TRBV10-3 to TRBJ2-3; the D is unclear. The CDR3 loop spans 17 amino acids. V was trimmed by 0 bases and J by 5 bases, leaving 18 bases between them. Germline CDR1 is ENHRY and CDR2 is SYGVKD. DNA of the CDR3: TGTGCCATCAGTGAGTCGGCTCCCACAACGCCGAAAGATACGCAGTATTTT. Its translation: CAISESAPTTPKDTQYF.

The chain carries TRBV5-5 and TRBJ2-5; TRBD2 is a possible D gene (7 bases). Germline CDR1 SGHKS, CDR2 YYEKEE (reference sequence). Deletions cut 2 bases from V and 1 base from J, with 9 bases between. The CDR3 loop spans 14 amino acids. DNA of the CDR3: TGTGCCAGCAGCTTTGGGGGGGCCCAAGAGACCCAGTACTTC. Its translation is CASSFGGAQETQYF.

CDR3 in amino acids: CASSLGGAGHNQPQHF. CDR3 coding DNA: TGTGCCAGCAGCTTAGGAGGAGCCGGGCACAATCAGCCCCAGCATTTT. The gene calls are TRBV7-6 and TRBJ1-5; D remains unclear. This CDR3 contains 16 residues. The V and J ends lost 1 base and 3 bases respectively, with 13 bases between them. Germline V gene data show CDR1 as SGHVS and CDR2 as FNYEAQ.

CDR3 DNA sequence: TGCGCCAGCAGTGGCCTAGCGGGGGGCGAGACCCAGTACTTC. Translating gives CASSGLAGGETQYF. V and J are TRBV10-2 and TRBJ2-5; 11 bases are a match to TRBD2. Losses at the gene ends were 4 bases for V and 5 bases for J; bases not matched to a gene: 3. Germline assignment: CDR1 WSHSY and CDR2 SAAADI. The CDR3 loop spans 14 amino acids.

The chain employs TRBV23-1 and TRBJ2-5; perhaps TRBD1 as D (6 bases). TRBV23-1 belongs to the ORF category, with a function that is uncertain. The CDR3 extends over 16 amino acids. Trimming took off 6 bases at V and 5 bases at J, with 22 bases between the two ends. CDR3 residues: CASSPRYRALAETQYF. The DNA for the CDR3 is TGCGCCAGCAGCCCCCGGTACAGGGCCCTGGCGGAGACCCAGTACTTC.

In its sample, this clone was seen once. The chain joins TRBV7-2 to TRBJ2-5, with 7 bases identical to TRBD1. The CDR3 contains 15 residues. Trimming took 2 bases from V and 1 from J; bases not matched to a gene: 4. Germline CDR1 SGHTA, CDR2 FQGNSA. This CDR3 is CASSLTRDSQETQYF. The CDR3 DNA reads as TGTGCCAGCAGCTTAACCAGGGACAGCCAAGAGACCCAGTACTTC.

The chain recombines TRBV6-4 with TRBJ2-1; TRBD1 matches 7 bases. The trim removed 3 bases at V and 6 bases at J, leaving 14 bases unmatched. Germline assignment: CDR1 MRHNA and CDR2 SNTAGT. The CDR3 is 17 residues long. CDR3 loop: CASSEHAPGQRGNEQFF. In nucleotides, the CDR3 is TGTGCCAGCAGTGAACACGCGCCGGGACAGAGGGGCAATGAGCAGTTCTTC.

This chain connects TRBV7-3 to TRBJ2-1; 12 nucleotides line up with TRBD2. The CDR3 is 15 amino acids. Losses at the gene ends were 5 bases for V and 4 bases for J; bases not matched to a gene: 3. Germline CDR1 is SGHTA and CDR2 is FQGTGA. CDR3 amino acids: CASSVTSGGYNEQFF. In DNA, the CDR3 is TGTGCCAGCAGCGTTACTAGCGGGGGGTACAATGAGCAGTTCTTC.

The chain couples TRBV5-4 to TRBJ1-4; no firm D call. This CDR3 has 14 residues. Trimming took 1 base from V and 8 from J, leaving 12 bases between them. Germline V gives CDR1 SGHNT, CDR2 YYREEE (reference sequence). The CDR3 DNA reads as TGTGCCAGCAGCTTGCGTCAGGACGACGAAAAACTGTTTTTT. Translation: CASSLRQDDEKLFF.

The rearrangement uses TRBV6-4 and TRBJ2-2; the D gene is possibly TRBD1 (5 bases). The V gene's germline CDR1 is MRHNA and CDR2 SNTAGT. The V end lost 2 bases, the J end lost 5 bases, and 6 bases lay between the germline ends. CDR3 size: 13 residues. CDR3 DNA: TGTGCCAGCAGTGACAGGGGAACCGGGGAGCTGTTTTTT. This codes for CASSDRGTGELFF.

The chain combines TRBV9 with TRBJ1-4; D is perhaps TRBD1 (5 bases). The CDR3 spans 14 residues. V was cut by 2 bases and J by 8 bases, with 13 bases left in between. CDR1 and CDR2 from the germline V gene are SGDLS and YYNGEE. CDR3 sequence: CASSVQGVGEKLFF. CDR3 DNA: TGTGCCAGCAGCGTCCAGGGAGTGGGGGAAAAACTGTTTTTT.

The chain employs TRBV4-1 and TRBJ1-6; TRBD1 aligns across 10 bases. This CDR3 contains 14 residues. Germline V gene data show CDR1 as MGHRA and CDR2 as YSYEKL. The V segment lost 6 bases and the J segment 8 bases; nucleotides outside the gene matches: 4. CDR3 residues: CASSPGTGDSPLHF. CDR3 DNA sequence: TGCGCCAGCAGTCCCGGGACAGGGGATTCACCCCTCCACTTT.

In this sample, this clone turned up a few times. The chain combines TRBV5-6 with TRBJ1-2; D might be TRBD1 (5 bases). Deletions cut 4 bases from V and 5 bases from J, with 9 bases between. This CDR3 region has 12 residues. Germline V gene data show CDR1 as SGHDT and CDR2 as YYEEEE. This CDR3 reads CASSAGGYGYTF. CDR3 in DNA: TGTGCCAGCAGCGCCGGGGGGTATGGCTACACCTTC.

This chain connects TRBV23-1 to TRBJ2-7; 7 bases fit TRBD1. TRBV23-1 is flagged as an ORF with uncertain function. The CDR3 contains 15 residues. The trim removed 7 bases at V and 4 bases at J, leaving 13 bases unmatched. This CDR3 reads CASTFTGQTIYEQYF. The DNA for the CDR3 is TGCGCCAGCACCTTCACGGGACAGACGATATACGAGCAGTACTTC.

This chain joins TRBV5-3 and TRBJ1-3; 9 bases are a match to TRBD1. TRBV5-3 is an ORF, and what it does is uncertain. V lost 5 bases to trimming and J lost 2 bases; unmatched junction nucleotides: 8. This CDR3 comprises 16 residues. CDR3 region: CARSHCNRGPGNTIYF. The CDR3 DNA follows: TGTGCCAGAAGTCATTGCAACAGGGGGCCTGGAAACACCATATATTTT.

V usage is TRBV19 and J usage is TRBJ2-1, with unresolved D. Trimming left V 2 bases short and J 8 bases short, with 19 bases between. From germline, CDR1 is LNHDA and CDR2 SQIVND (reference sequence). There are 16 residues in the CDR3. The CDR3 sequence: CASSISGAITGDEQFF. CDR3 coding DNA: TGTGCCAGTAGTATATCGGGTGCCATTACGGGTGATGAGCAGTTCTTC.

The rearrangement uses TRBV6-5 and TRBJ2-7, with D maybe TRBD1 (6 bases). The germline V and J ends were trimmed by 8 bases and 4 bases, with 18 bases remaining between them. Per the germline V gene, CDR1 is MNHEY and CDR2 is SVGAGI. The CDR3 is 14 residues long. The CDR3 nucleotides read TGTGCCAGCTCCGCCAACAGGGTCGGATACGAGCAGTACTTC. This codes for CASSANRVGYEQYF.

The V gene is TRBV5-4, the J gene TRBJ1-2; 7 bases line up with TRBD1. The CDR3 loop spans 13 amino acids. From germline, CDR1 is SGHNT and CDR2 YYREEE (reference sequence). J was trimmed by 6 bases and V by 3 bases; bases with no gene match: 5. CDR3 loop: CASSSDRENGYTF. CDR3 coding DNA: TGTGCCAGCAGCTCAGACAGGGAAAATGGCTACACCTTC.

This chain connects TRBV4-3 to TRBJ1-4, with TRBD1 identical over 9 bases. The germline V gene encodes CDR1 LGHNA and CDR2 YSLEER. J lost 3 bases, V lost 1 base, and 0 bases had no gene match. This CDR3 has 15 amino acids. The CDR3 loop is CASSQGDRANEKLFF. In nucleotides, the CDR3 is TGCGCCAGCAGCCAAGGGGACAGGGCTAATGAAAAACTGTTTTTT.

The chain combines TRBV6-5 with TRBJ1-1; TRBD1 aligns across 10 bases. The germline gives CDR1 MNHEY, CDR2 SVGAGI. J was trimmed by 5 bases and V by 6 bases; bases with no gene match: 9. CDR3 length: 15 residues. This chain's CDR3 is CASSRPGTGVTEAFF. The CDR3 DNA follows: TGTGCCAGCAGCCGTCCCGGGACAGGGGTGACTGAAGCTTTCTTT.